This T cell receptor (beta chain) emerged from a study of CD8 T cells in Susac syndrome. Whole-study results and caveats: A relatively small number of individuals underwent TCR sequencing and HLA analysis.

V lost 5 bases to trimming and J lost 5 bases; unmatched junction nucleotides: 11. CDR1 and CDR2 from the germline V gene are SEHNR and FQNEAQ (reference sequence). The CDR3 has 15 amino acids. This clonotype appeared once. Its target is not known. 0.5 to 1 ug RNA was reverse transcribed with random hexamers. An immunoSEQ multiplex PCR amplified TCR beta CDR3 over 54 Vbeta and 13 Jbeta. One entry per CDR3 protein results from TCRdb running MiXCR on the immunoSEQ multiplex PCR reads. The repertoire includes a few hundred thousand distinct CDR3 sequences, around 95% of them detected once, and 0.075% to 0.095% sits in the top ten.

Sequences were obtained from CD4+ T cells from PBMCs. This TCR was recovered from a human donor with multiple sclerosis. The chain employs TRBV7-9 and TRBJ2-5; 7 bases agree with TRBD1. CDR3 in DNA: TGTGCCAGCAGCCCTACAGCGGACAGGAGCGAGACCCAGTACTTC. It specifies CASSPTADRSETQYF. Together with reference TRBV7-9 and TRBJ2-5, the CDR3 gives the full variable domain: DTGVSQNPRHKITKRGQNVTFRCDPISEHNRLYWYRQTLGQGPEFLTYFQNEAQLEKSRLLSDRFSAERPKGSFSTLEIQRTEQGDSAMYLCASSPTADRSETQYFGPGTRLLVL.